The rows below give T cell receptor beta chains drawn from one sample of a study of CD8+ T cells in alopecia areata. TCRdb's copy holds only in-frame clones and misses some; the assay was immunoSEQ multiplex PCR. The sample lists some 120,000 clones; over 55% were seen once. This material consisted of CD4+ T cells sorted from blood, taken at week 4, from a patient treated with tofacitinib. Receptor source: a human donor with alopecia areata. Each CDR3 is given with its conserved first and last residue. The order of the fields is V gene, clone size, J gene, D gene, CDR3 DNA, CDR3 protein. A D gene is named only where the DNA matches it firmly. A clone size is listed for some rows: how often the clone was seen (once, few, many), or a class if it is expanded.

>TRBV7-2|-|TRBJ2-5|-
TGTGCCACCTCATGGGCGTCGGGGGGCGGGGAGACCCAGTACTTC
CATSWASGGGETQYF
>TRBV29-1|few|TRBJ1-2|-
TGCAGCGTTGCTGACACAGACGGGTATGGCTACACCTTC
CSVADTDGYGYTF
>TRBV10-3|once|TRBJ1-6|-
TGTGCCATAAATCGGGGGAAGGACTCACCCCTCCACTTT
CAINRGKDSPLHF
>TRBV25-1|-|TRBJ2-2|-
TGTGCCAGCAGTGAATATCTCGGTAGTTTTACGGGGGAGCTGTTTTTT
CASSEYLGSFTGELFF
>TRBV6-4|-|TRBJ2-1|TRBD2
TGTGCCAGCTCCTTGACTAGCTCCCACAATGAGCAGTTCTTC
CASSLTSSHNEQFF
>TRBV7-2|-|TRBJ1-6|TRBD1
TGTGCCAGCAGCTTAATGCCACAGGGGGCTAATTCACCCCTCCACTTT
CASSLMPQGANSPLHF
>TRBV4-1|few|TRBJ2-6|TRBD1
TGCGCCAGCAGCCGGGGACAGGGAAGCTCTGGGGCCAACGTCCTGACTTTC
CASSRGQGSSGANVLTF
>TRBV4-1|-|TRBJ1-5|-
TGCGCCAGCAGCCAAGATGAAGGGGCAAGACAGCCCCAGCATTTT
CASSQDEGARQPQHF
>TRBV25-1|-|TRBJ2-5|-
TGTGCCAGCAGTGAATTTATGGGAGGAAGTGGGAAAGAGACCCAGTACTTC
CASSEFMGGSGKETQYF
>TRBV7-9|-|TRBJ2-7|TRBD1
TGTGCCAGCAGCCTGGCGGGACAGGATGGCGAGCAGTACTTC
CASSLAGQDGEQYF
>TRBV27|few|TRBJ1-2|-
TGTGCCAGCAGTTCTAGACAGGCCGGCGTAGGAGGCTACACCTTC
CASSSRQAGVGGYTF
>TRBV2|once|TRBJ1-5|-
TGTGCCAGCAGTGAAAACCGGGACGATCAGCCCCAGCGTTTT
CASSENRDDQPQRF
>TRBV4-3|-|TRBJ2-3|-
TGCGCCAGCAGCCAAGAGCCCCGCGGTACGCAGTATTTT
CASSQEPRGTQYF
>TRBV15|-|TRBJ1-1|-
TGTGCCACCAGCAGAGATCCGGAGAACACTGAAGCTTTCTTT
CATSRDPENTEAFF
>TRBV7-2|-|TRBJ1-4|-
TGTGCCAGCAGCTCATTTTACCAAGGGGGAGCAACTAATGAAAAACTGTTTTTT
CASSSFYQGGATNEKLFF
>TRBV18|many|TRBJ2-7|-
TGTGCCAGCTCAACTTCCCAACATTCCTACGAGCAGTACTTC
CASSTSQHSYEQYF
>TRBV30|-|TRBJ2-1|TRBD2
TGTGCCTGGAGTGTAATAGCGGGAGTAAGGAATGAGCAGTTCTTC
CAWSVIAGVRNEQFF
>TRBV29-1|-|TRBJ2-4|-
TGCAGCGCCACCGGATCGAGGGCCGGGGACATTCAGTACTTC
CSATGSRAGDIQYF
>TRBV7-9|-|TRBJ2-7|-
TGTGCCAGCAGCCCCAGTAGGTTTGCGGACTACGAGCAGTACTTC
CASSPSRFADYEQYF
>TRBV2|-|TRBJ1-6|-
TGTGCCAGCAGGGTCAGAGGGGTTGATAATTCACCCCTCCACTTT
CASRVRGVDNSPLHF
>TRBV28|-|TRBJ1-1|-
TGTGCCAGCAGCCCAGGGGAATTGAAACCTGAAGCTTTCTTT
CASSPGELKPEAFF
>TRBV5-1|-|TRBJ2-1|-
TGCGCCAGCAGCTTGAGTATGACTAGGTTGAGCGACAATGAGCAGTTCTTC
CASSLSMTRLSDNEQFF
>TRBV21-1|many|TRBJ1-4|-
TGTGCCAGCAGCAAAAAGTGGGAGTGGGAAAAACTGTTTTTT
CASSKKWEWEKLFF
>TRBV30|-|TRBJ2-1|-
TGTGCCTGGAAAACGGGCCATGAGCAGTTCTTC
CAWKTGHEQFF
>TRBV5-1|few|TRBJ2-7|TRBD1
TGCGCCAGTCGAGAAGCAGGGGGCTCCTACGAGCAGTACTTC
CASREAGGSYEQYF
>TRBV4-2|once|TRBJ2-7|-
TGTGCCAGCAGCCAAGACCTCCCGCCGGGCGCCCGCTACGAGCAGTACTTC
CASSQDLPPGARYEQYF
>TRBV29-1|-|TRBJ2-5|-
TGCAGCGCCGGGGGCCAAGAGACCCAGTACTTC
CSAGGQETQYF
>TRBV11-2|-|TRBJ2-5|-
TGTGCCAGCAAGCGAGGCCGAACACCGGCCGGGACCCAGTACTTC
CASKRGRTPAGTQYF
>TRBV28|-|TRBJ2-5|-
TGTGCCAGCACCGACGTAGAGACCCAGTACTTC
CASTDVETQYF
>TRBV6-1|few|TRBJ1-4|-
TGTGCCAGCAAAAGGACAGCAAATGAAAAACTGTTTTTT
CASKRTANEKLFF
>TRBV4-1|-|TRBJ1-5|-
TGCGCCAGCAGCCAAGATTCCATCCAGCCCCAGCATTTT
CASSQDSIQPQHF
>TRBV25-1|-|TRBJ1-2|-
TGTGCCAGCAGTATCGGAGCTAACTATGGCTACACCTTC
CASSIGANYGYTF
>TRBV29-1|-|TRBJ2-3|TRBD2
TGCAGCGTTCGGGGAGGGGATACGCAGTATTTT
CSVRGGDTQYF
>TRBV2|-|TRBJ2-7|-
TGTGCCAGTTGTAGGGAGGTTCTGGGAGAGCAGTACTTC
CASCREVLGEQYF
>TRBV5-4|-|TRBJ2-1|TRBD2
TGTGCCAGCAGCTTTTTAACGGGAGGGACCCACAATGAGCAGTTCTTC
CASSFLTGGTHNEQFF
>TRBV30|once|TRBJ2-5|TRBD1
TGTGCCTGGGGGACAGGGGTCCAAGAGACCCAGTACTTC
CAWGTGVQETQYF
>TRBV7-2|-|TRBJ2-2|-
TGTGCCAGCAGGGCGGAGACCAACGGGGAGCTGTTTTTT
CASRAETNGELFF
>TRBV10-3|-|TRBJ1-3|-
TGTGCCGCAGGACAGACCTCTGGAAACACCATATATTTT
CAAGQTSGNTIYF
>TRBV7-2|-|TRBJ1-5|TRBD1
TGTGCCAGCAGCTTAACAGGGGGTGAGAATCAGCCCCAGCATTTT
CASSLTGGENQPQHF
>TRBV30|-|TRBJ2-1|-
TGTGCCTGGAGTGCGGGTTACAATGAGCAGTTCTTC
CAWSAGYNEQFF
>TRBV15|-|TRBJ1-2|-
TGTGCCACCAGCCGGAGTAGGGGAGCCTCGGGTGGCTACACCTTC
CATSRSRGASGGYTF
>TRBV27|-|TRBJ2-7|TRBD1
TGTGCCAGCAGTCTCCGGGACAGGGGCGACGAGCAGTACTTC
CASSLRDRGDEQYF
>TRBV28|-|TRBJ2-5|-
TGTGCCAGCAGTCAATCCCCTGCGGAGACCCAGTACTTC
CASSQSPAETQYF
>TRBV7-2|few|TRBJ2-5|-
TGTGCCAGCAGCTTGAGCCAGATACAAGAGACCCAGTACTTC
CASSLSQIQETQYF
>TRBV28|-|TRBJ1-2|-
TGTGCCAGCACCCTCGTGGCGAATACGGATGGCTACACCTTC
CASTLVANTDGYTF
>TRBV25-1|few|TRBJ2-2|-
TGTGCCAGCAGTGACCCGACCGCAGGGTTTACCGGGGAGCTGTTTTTT
CASSDPTAGFTGELFF
>TRBV7-2|-|TRBJ2-3|-
TGTGCCAGCAGCTTTGGCCCACTGCGGGATACGCAGTATTTT
CASSFGPLRDTQYF
>TRBV29-1|-|TRBJ1-4|-
TGCAGCGTTCGGGGGGAAAAACTGTTTTTT
CSVRGEKLFF
>TRBV29-1|-|TRBJ1-4|TRBD1
TGCAGCGTTTCGGACAGGGAAAAACTGTTTTTT
CSVSDREKLFF
>TRBV7-2|-|TRBJ1-2|-
TGTGCCAGCAGCTTAAATCCGACAGGCGGCCTCGCGGGCTACACCTTC
CASSLNPTGGLAGYTF
>TRBV19|-|TRBJ1-5|-
TGTGCCAGTAGTACCAACCCCGATAGCAATCAGCCCCAGCATTTT
CASSTNPDSNQPQHF
>TRBV7-3|-|TRBJ2-5|-
TGTGCCAGCAGCGGAAGCGTTCAAGAGACCCAGTACTTC
CASSGSVQETQYF
>TRBV7-2|-|TRBJ2-3|-
TGTGCCAGCAGGCCGCCCTCCACAGATACGCAGTATTTT
CASRPPSTDTQYF
>TRBV15|-|TRBJ2-1|-
TGTGCCACCAGCTGGAGCCGGGACTCCTACAATGAGCAGTTCTTC
CATSWSRDSYNEQFF
>TRBV5-1|-|TRBJ2-7|-
TGCGCCAGCAGCGCCGCCCAGGGGACCGAGCAGTACTTC
CASSAAQGTEQYF
>TRBV30|-|TRBJ2-1|-
TGTGCCTGGAGTCCATCCTACAATGAGCAGTTCTTC
CAWSPSYNEQFF
>TRBV25-1|-|TRBJ1-2|TRBD1
TGTGCCAGCAGGGGACAGGGGCCTGTTGGCTACACCTTC
CASRGQGPVGYTF
>TRBV9|-|TRBJ1-4|-
TGTGCCAGCAGCGTAGCGGGGCGAAATGAAAAACTGTTTTTT
CASSVAGRNEKLFF
>TRBV18|few|TRBJ2-7|-
TGTGCCAGCTCACCACCGTCGGGGGCCTACGAGCAGTACTTC
CASSPPSGAYEQYF
>TRBV11-2|-|TRBJ2-4|-
TGTGCCAGCAGCTCCGGGACCCATCCCGCCGTTCAGTACTTC
CASSSGTHPAVQYF